The 29 T cell receptor beta chains reported below all come from one sample, sequenced in a study of PD-L1 blockade in urothelial cancer. Time point of the sample: peripheral blood 6 weeks after treatment start. The table came from immunoSEQ multiplex PCR; TCRdb's copy has only in-frame clones and leaves some out. The sample yields tens of thousands of clones, 86% seen once. Sequenced material: PBMCs, taken around atezolizumab (anti-PD-L1) treatment. All receptors come from a man aged 55 to 69 with urothelial cancer.

The chain recombines TRBV7-2 with TRBJ2-5; D is possibly TRBD2 (6 bases). Trimming shortened V by 3 bases and J by 5 bases, and 13 bases separated the two germline ends. The germline V gene encodes CDR1 SGHTA and CDR2 FQGNSA. CDR3 length: 14 residues. CDR3 nucleotides: TGTGCCAGCAGCTTCGGAGGGGCCCGGGAGACCCAGTACTTC. Encoded protein: CASSFGGARETQYF. Full variable domain (rest looked up from reference TRBV7-2 and TRBJ2-5): GAGVSQSPSNKVTEKGKDVELRCDPISGHTALYWYRQSLGQGLEFLIYFQGNSAPDKSGLPSDRFSAERTGGSVSTLTIQRTQQEDSAVYLCASSFGGARETQYFGPGTRLLVL.

The chain couples TRBV25-1 to TRBJ1-2, with 7 positions matching TRBD1. This CDR3 has 14 residues. The germline V gene encodes CDR1 MGHDK and CDR2 SYGVNS. Trimming took 2 bases from V and 4 from J; bases not matched to a gene: 4. CDR3 amino acids: CASSETGAPYGYTF. The CDR3 coding sequence is TGTGCCAGCAGTGAAACAGGGGCACCCTATGGCTACACCTTC.

The chain uses TRBV30 and TRBJ1-1; D is unresolved. This CDR3 comprises 13 residues. Germline CDR1 reads GTSNPN; CDR2 reads SVGIG (reference sequence). Between the trimmed V and J ends, which lost 2 bases and 1 base, there was a span of 8 bases. The CDR3 region has the DNA TGTGCCTGGAGTTTTACAGCGAACACTGAAGCTTTCTTT. This sequence encodes CAWSFTANTEAFF.

The chain recombines TRBV28 with TRBJ1-2; D is possibly TRBD1 (5 bases). The CDR3 has 14 amino acids. Germline V gene data show CDR1 as MDHEN and CDR2 as SYDVKM. The germline V and J ends were trimmed by 5 bases and 0 bases, with 10 bases remaining between them. CDR3 in DNA: TGTGCCAGCAGTCAGGGATCATCTAACTATGGCTACACCTTC. This gives the protein CASSQGSSNYGYTF.

The chain carries TRBV30 and TRBJ1-3; D is undetermined. Deletions cut 3 bases from V and 0 bases from J, with 21 bases between. Germline CDR1 is GTSNPN and CDR2 is SVGIG (reference sequence). The CDR3 covers 18 residues. The CDR3 loop is CAWSFRMGRRASGNTIYF. The CDR3 DNA follows: TGTGCCTGGAGCTTCCGGATGGGTAGGAGAGCCTCTGGAAACACCATATATTTT.

The rearrangement links TRBV13 to TRBJ2-7, with D perhaps matching TRBD1 (6 bases). Germline V gives CDR1 PRHDT, CDR2 FYEKMQ (reference sequence). V shed 3 bases and J shed 5 bases, with 14 bases lying between them. CDR3 length equals 14 residues. The CDR3 DNA reads as TGTGCCAGCAGCTTTGGGACAACATATCACGAGCAGTACTTC. This gives the protein CASSFGTTYHEQYF.

As to this clone: At one of its ends the junction is not consistent with the germline gene, which may arise from a read error. The genes are TRBV5-1 and TRBJ2-7, with D hard to call. Germline lookup yields CDR1 SGHRS and CDR2 YFSETQ. This CDR3 has 14 residues. CDR3 sequence (DNA): TGCGCCAGCAGCCTTCAGGAAAGCTCCTACGAGCAGTGCTTC. It encodes CASSLQESSYEQCF.

The rearrangement uses TRBV10-3 and TRBJ1-1; 9 nucleotides align to TRBD1. J gave up 7 bases and V 8 bases, and 8 bases lay outside the gene matches. Germline V gene sequence: CDR1 ENHRY, CDR2 SYGVKD. The CDR3 is made up of 13 amino acids. The CDR3 spells CAIGAGTGFEAFF. For the CDR3, the DNA is TGTGCCATCGGGGCCGGGACAGGGTTTGAAGCTTTCTTT.

The J gene is TRBJ2-5, the V gene TRBV9; the match to TRBD1 covers 8 bases. From germline, CDR1 is SGDLS and CDR2 YYNGEE. The V segment lost 0 bases and the J segment 4 bases; nucleotides outside the gene matches: 8. This CDR3 comprises 16 residues. CDR3 protein: CASSVGPQGAGETQYF. The CDR3 DNA sequence: TGTGCCAGCAGCGTAGGTCCCCAGGGGGCGGGAGAGACCCAGTACTTC.

The chain joins TRBV5-4 to TRBJ1-1, with no clear D. The CDR3 has 13 residues. Trimming removed 0 bases from V and 4 bases from J, with 7 bases in between. Looked up from germline, CDR1 is SGHNT and CDR2 is YYREEE (reference sequence). The CDR3 DNA sequence: TGTGCCAGCAGCTTGGCGGAGGGCACTGAAGCTTTCTTT. It is translated as CASSLAEGTEAFF.

The chain links TRBV7-9 to TRBJ2-7; D is possibly TRBD1 (5 bases). CDR3 size: 13 residues. The V gene's germline CDR1 is SEHNR and CDR2 FQNEAQ (reference sequence). Trimming shortened V by 3 bases and J by 7 bases, and 13 bases separated the two germline ends. This chain's CDR3 is CASSFQQGWEQYF. In DNA, the CDR3 is TGTGCCAGCAGCTTTCAGCAGGGTTGGGAGCAGTACTTC.

The V call is TRBV19, the J call TRBJ1-5, with 11 bases lining up with TRBD1. The V gene end was trimmed by 5 bases and the J gene end by 6 bases; junction bases not matched to a gene: 15. This CDR3 contains 18 residues. The germline V gene encodes CDR1 LNHDA and CDR2 SQIVND (reference sequence). The CDR3 sequence is CASSVSGTGGLAAQPQHF. Here the CDR3 DNA reads TGTGCCAGTAGTGTATCCGGGACAGGGGGATTAGCCGCTCAGCCCCAGCATTTT.

The V and J genes are TRBV4-1 and TRBJ2-7; 9 bases are a match to TRBD2. Germline CDR1 reads MGHRA; CDR2 reads YSYEKL. Germline trimming cut 5 bases from V and 0 bases from J; bases unmatched to any gene: 2. The CDR3 covers 14 residues. The CDR3 sequence: CASSSSGSSYEQYF. The DNA of the CDR3 is TGCGCCAGCAGCAGTAGCGGGAGCTCCTACGAGCAGTACTTC.

Here the CDR3 reads CASTRGGTGGEKLFF. The CDR3 DNA reads as TGTGCCAGCACTAGAGGGGGGACAGGGGGTGAAAAACTGTTTTTT. This chain links TRBV28 with TRBJ1-4, with 11 bases matching TRBD1. This CDR3 has 15 amino acids. The V segment lost 7 bases and the J segment 7 bases; nucleotides outside the gene matches: 8. Germline V gene sequence: CDR1 MDHEN, CDR2 SYDVKM.

The V gene is TRBV10-3, the J gene TRBJ2-5; tentatively, D is TRBD2 (5 bases). Between the trimmed V and J ends, which lost 2 bases and 2 bases, there was a span of 9 bases. CDR3 length: 14 residues. Germline V CDR1 and CDR2: ENHRY, SYGVKD. The CDR3 protein is CAISEGESQETQYF. CDR3 coding DNA: TGTGCCATCAGTGAGGGGGAGTCTCAAGAGACCCAGTACTTC.

The chain uses TRBV29-1 and TRBJ2-5, with a tentative D call TRBD2 (6 bases). CDR3 length: 12 amino acids. Trimming shortened V by 6 bases and J by 2 bases, and 10 bases separated the two germline ends. Germline loops: CDR1 SQVTM, CDR2 ANQGSEA. CDR3 residues: CSVEAGQETQYF. The CDR3 DNA is TGCAGCGTGGAGGCGGGGCAAGAGACCCAGTACTTC. Variable domain in full (rest from reference TRBV29-1 and TRBJ2-5): SAVISQKPSRDICQRGTSLTIQCQVDSQVTMMFWYRQQPGQSLTLIATANQGSEATYESGFVIDKFPISRPNLTFSTLTVSNMSPEDSSIYLCSVEAGQETQYFGPGTRLLVL.

This clone was recorded a few times. The chain carries TRBV2 and TRBJ1-5; 8 bases align to TRBD1. CDR3 length equals 14 residues. V was clipped by 6 bases and J by 6 bases; unmatched bases: 7. The germline V gene encodes CDR1 SNHLY and CDR2 FYNNEI. The CDR3 loop is CASRTGQGGQPQHF. The CDR3 DNA sequence: TGTGCCAGCAGAACCGGACAGGGCGGTCAGCCCCAGCATTTT. Complete variable domain (other parts from reference TRBV2 and TRBJ1-5): EPEVTQTPSHQVTQMGQEVILRCVPISNHLYFYWYRQILGQKVEFLVSFYNNEISEKSEIFDDQFSVERPDGSNFTLKIRSTKLEDSAMYFCASRTGQGGQPQHFGDGTRLSIL.

The chain recombines TRBV19 with TRBJ1-6; D may be TRBD1 (6 bases). V lost 1 base to trimming and J lost 6 bases, with 16 bases between them. The CDR3 contains 17 residues. Germline-derived CDR1 and CDR2 are LNHDA and SQIVND (reference sequence). CDR3: CASSIVSGGDFNSPLHF. The CDR3 region has the DNA TGTGCCAGTAGTATAGTAAGCGGGGGCGACTTTAATTCACCCCTCCACTTT. Filled out from reference TRBV19 and TRBJ1-6, the complete variable domain reads DGGITQSPKYLFRKEGQNVTLSCEQNLNHDAMYWYRQDPGQGLRLIYYSQIVNDFQKGDIAEGYSVSREKKESFPLTVTSAQKNPTAFYLCASSIVSGGDFNSPLHFGNGTRLTVT.

The V and J genes are TRBV6-5 and TRBJ1-2; TRBD1 agrees at 9 bases. Trimming took 7 bases from V and 4 from J; bases not matched to a gene: 7. From germline, CDR1 is MNHEY and CDR2 SVGAGI. This CDR3 has 14 amino acids. The chain's CDR3 is CASTLKTGGYGYTF. The DNA of the CDR3 is TGTGCCAGCACCCTAAAGACAGGGGGCTATGGCTACACCTTC.

This rearrangement joins TRBV4-3 to TRBJ2-7; a weak D match, TRBD1 (6 bases). The CDR3 extends over 18 amino acids. Trimming stripped 0 bases from V and 0 bases from J, with 18 bases between. Germline-derived CDR1 and CDR2 are LGHNA and YSLEER. The CDR3 nucleotides are TGCGCCAGCAGCCAAGAAAGGTTAGGCAGGGGTCTCTCCTACGAGCAGTACTTC. Encoded protein: CASSQERLGRGLSYEQYF.

This clone occurred once. V gene TRBV2 combines with J gene TRBJ2-1; D possibly corresponds to TRBD2 (6 bases). The germline gives CDR1 SNHLY, CDR2 FYNNEI. Trimming cost V 11 bases and J 4 bases, with 12 bases left between them. This CDR3 has 12 amino acids. The CDR3: CAARGRYNEQFF. CDR3 nucleotides: TGTGCCGCCCGGGGGAGGTACAATGAGCAGTTCTTC.

This clone was found a few times. The J gene is TRBJ1-6, the V gene TRBV19; no firm D call. This CDR3 region has 15 residues. CDR1 is LNHDA, CDR2 SQIVND, per germline (reference sequence). V shed 9 bases and J shed 2 bases, with 14 bases lying between them. For the CDR3, the DNA is TGTGCCAGCAAAGCGAGGGTCGCCTATAATTCACCCCTCCACTTT. It translates to CASKARVAYNSPLHF.

V gene TRBV7-8 combines with J gene TRBJ1-5, with D possibly being TRBD1 (5 bases). V lost 3 bases and J 0 bases, leaving 12 bases between the germline ends. Looked up from germline, CDR1 is SGHVS and CDR2 is FQNEAQ. CDR3 length: 16 amino acids. The CDR3 loop reads CASSLYHGGSNQPQHF. CDR3 DNA sequence: TGTGCCAGCAGCTTGTATCACGGGGGTAGCAATCAGCCCCAGCATTTT.

This chain uses TRBV2 with TRBJ2-5, with a possible D match to TRBD1 (6 bases). Trimming stripped 6 bases from V and 5 bases from J, with 28 bases between. The CDR3 length is 18 residues. Germline-derived CDR1 and CDR2 are SNHLY and FYNNEI. In DNA, the CDR3 is TGTGCCAGCAGCATACGTCAGTCGACAGGCCTTATTGGGGAGACCCAGTACTTC. Protein: CASSIRQSTGLIGETQYF.

The V and J genes are TRBV2 and TRBJ2-6; 10 nucleotides align to TRBD1. Looked up from germline, CDR1 is SNHLY and CDR2 is FYNNEI. This CDR3 is 14 amino acids long. The V gene end was trimmed by 5 bases and the J gene end by 11 bases; junction bases not matched to a gene: 6. CDR3 amino acids: CASSTGTGAYVLTF. The DNA of the CDR3 is TGTGCCAGCAGTACAGGGACAGGGGCGTACGTCCTGACTTTC.

This clone was detected only a few times. The chain recombines TRBV19 with TRBJ2-7; possible D gene TRBD2, 5 bases. The CDR3 runs to 15 residues. With 6 bases removed from V and 0 bases from J, the gap between germline ends came to 15 bases. Germline CDR1 is LNHDA and CDR2 is SQIVND (reference sequence). The CDR3 sequence: CASSRTDLRSYEQYF. The CDR3 DNA reads TGTGCCAGTAGCAGAACGGACTTACGCTCCTACGAGCAGTACTTC.

The CDR3 sequence: CASSGTGQFEKLFF. The CDR3 DNA is TGCGCCAGCAGCGGTACGGGACAGTTTGAAAAACTGTTTTTT. The rearrangement links TRBV5-1 to TRBJ1-4; the match to TRBD1 covers 7 bases. Germline V gene lookup returns CDR1 SGHRS and CDR2 YFSETQ. This CDR3 contains 14 residues. The V and J ends lost 4 bases and 7 bases, in that order; junction bases with no gene match: 7.

This clone is classed as medium-sized. This chain joins TRBV9 and TRBJ2-7; 11 bases line up with TRBD1. Germline values: CDR1 SGDLS, CDR2 YYNGEE. The CDR3 extends over 15 amino acids. The V gene end was trimmed by 3 bases and the J gene end by 2 bases; junction bases not matched to a gene: 4. CDR3 DNA: TGTGCCAGCAGCGAGGGGGGACAGGGGGCCTACGAGCAGTACTTC. Protein product: CASSEGGQGAYEQYF.

This chain links TRBV14 with TRBJ2-3; TRBD1 agrees at 11 bases. This CDR3 spans 18 amino acids. J lost 0 bases, V lost 6 bases, and 11 bases had no gene match. Germline V gene sequence: CDR1 SGHDN, CDR2 FVKESK. CDR3 DNA sequence: TGTGCCAGCAGTACCGGACAGGGGGCTCCCTCTAGCACAGATACGCAGTATTTT. Translated: CASSTGQGAPSSTDTQYF.